Listed below are T cell receptor beta chains from one sample, sequenced in a study of blood T cell repertoires in COVID-19. TCRdb's copy holds only in-frame clones and misses some; the assay was immunoSEQ multiplex PCR. The sample carries some 150,000 clones, about 82% recorded once. The sample consisted of peripheral blood. The receptors originated from a woman aged 80 or older with active or convalescent COVID-19. Each CDR3 is given with its conserved first and last residue. D genes are given only for firm matches. Rows may omit the clone size; those that give it use once, few, many or a size class.

V gene,J gene,D gene,clone size,CDR3 DNA,CDR3 protein
TRBV7-8,TRBJ2-7,TRBD1,NA,TGTGCCAGCAGCGACGGGACAGGGACTTCCTACGAGCAGTACTTC,CASSDGTGTSYEQYF
TRBV2,TRBJ1-1,NA,NA,TGTGCCAGCAGTGTAGCGGGGAGCACTGAAGCTTTCTTT,CASSVAGSTEAFF
TRBV5-1,TRBJ2-1,NA,NA,TGCGCCAGCAGCTTGGCGAAGGGGGACTACAATGAGCAGTTCTTC,CASSLAKGDYNEQFF
TRBV5-5,TRBJ2-5,NA,NA,TGTGCCAGCAGCTTAATGGGGCTCGAGACCCAGTACTTC,CASSLMGLETQYF
TRBV10-2,TRBJ1-1,NA,NA,TGCGCCAGCAGCCGCGCGCCTACAGTGAACACTGAAGCTTTCTTT,CASSRAPTVNTEAFF
TRBV10-2,TRBJ1-1,NA,once,TGCGCCAGCAGTGGTCAAAACACTGAAGCTTTCTTT,CASSGQNTEAFF
TRBV6-5,TRBJ1-2,TRBD1,NA,TGTGCCACCCCGCCGACAGGGATATATGGCTACACCTTC,CATPPTGIYGYTF
TRBV5-1,TRBJ2-5,TRBD1,NA,TGCGCCAGCAGCTTCCAGGGGGTAGAGACCCAGTACTTC,CASSFQGVETQYF
TRBV3-1/TRBV3-2,TRBJ1-1,NA,once,TGTGCCAGCAGCCACAGGGGCAGGAACACTGAAGCTTTCTTT,CASSHRGRNTEAFF
TRBV28,TRBJ2-5,TRBD1,NA,TGTGCCAGCCTCGGGGGACAGGCGTACCAAGAGACCCAGTACTTC,CASLGGQAYQETQYF
TRBV2,TRBJ1-3,TRBD1,NA,TGTGCCAGCAGCAGGACAGGCGCGAAAAACACCATATATTTT,CASSRTGAKNTIYF
TRBV12-3/TRBV12-4,TRBJ2-3,TRBD2,NA,TGTGCCAACGGGGGGGGCGCGGATACGCAGTATTTT,CANGGGADTQYF
TRBV6-5,TRBJ2-7,TRBD1,NA,TGTGCCAGCAGTACACAGGGGGCTGCCTCCTACGAGCAGTACTTC,CASSTQGAASYEQYF
TRBV3-1/TRBV3-2,TRBJ1-3,TRBD1,NA,TGTGCCAGCAGCCAACGGGGACAGACCGGAAACACCATATATTTT,CASSQRGQTGNTIYF
TRBV29-1,TRBJ1-5,TRBD1,NA,TGCAGCGTTGTGGACAGGGGGCCCAATCAGCCCCAGCATTTT,CSVVDRGPNQPQHF
TRBV28,TRBJ2-7,NA,NA,TGTGCCAGCAGTTCAACAGGGTACTCCTACGAGCAGTACTTC,CASSSTGYSYEQYF
TRBV5-1,TRBJ1-1,NA,NA,TGCGCCAGCAGCTTGTTAGGGGCTACGGACACTGAAGCTTTCTTT,CASSLLGATDTEAFF
TRBV5-1,TRBJ2-7,TRBD1,NA,TGCGCCAGCAGCCCCGGGACAGGGGATTGGGAGCAGTACTTC,CASSPGTGDWEQYF